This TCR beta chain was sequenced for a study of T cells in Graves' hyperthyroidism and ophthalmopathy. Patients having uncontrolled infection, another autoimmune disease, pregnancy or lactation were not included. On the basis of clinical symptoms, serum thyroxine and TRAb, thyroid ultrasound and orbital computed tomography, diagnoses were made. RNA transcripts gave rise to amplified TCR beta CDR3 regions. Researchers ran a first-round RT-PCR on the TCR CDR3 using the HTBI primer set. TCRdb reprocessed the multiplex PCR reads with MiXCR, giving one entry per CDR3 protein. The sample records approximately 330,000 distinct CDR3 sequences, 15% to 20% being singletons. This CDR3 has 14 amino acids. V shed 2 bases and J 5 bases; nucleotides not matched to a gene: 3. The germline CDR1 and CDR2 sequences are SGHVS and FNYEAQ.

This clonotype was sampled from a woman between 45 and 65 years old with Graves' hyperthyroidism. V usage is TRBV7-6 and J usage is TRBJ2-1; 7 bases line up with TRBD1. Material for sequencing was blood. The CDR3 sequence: CASSLRGQNNEQFF. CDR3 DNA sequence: TGTGCCAGCAGCTTACGGGGACAGAACAATGAGCAGTTCTTC.